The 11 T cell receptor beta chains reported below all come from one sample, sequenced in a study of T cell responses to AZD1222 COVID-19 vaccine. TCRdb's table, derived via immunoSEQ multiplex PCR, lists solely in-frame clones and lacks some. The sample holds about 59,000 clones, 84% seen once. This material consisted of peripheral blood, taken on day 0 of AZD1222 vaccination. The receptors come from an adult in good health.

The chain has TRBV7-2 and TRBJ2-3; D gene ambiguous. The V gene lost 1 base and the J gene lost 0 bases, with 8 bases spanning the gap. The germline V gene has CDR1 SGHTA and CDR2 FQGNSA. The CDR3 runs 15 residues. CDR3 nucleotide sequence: TGTGCCAGCAGCTTAGGTGTGGTAAGCACAGATACGCAGTATTTT. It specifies CASSLGVVSTDTQYF.

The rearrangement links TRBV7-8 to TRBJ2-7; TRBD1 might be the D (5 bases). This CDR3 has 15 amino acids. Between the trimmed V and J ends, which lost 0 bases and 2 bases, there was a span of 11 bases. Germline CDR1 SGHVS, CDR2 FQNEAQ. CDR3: CASSLALADTYEQYF. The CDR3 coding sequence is TGTGCCAGCAGCTTAGCGCTGGCGGACACCTACGAGCAGTACTTC.

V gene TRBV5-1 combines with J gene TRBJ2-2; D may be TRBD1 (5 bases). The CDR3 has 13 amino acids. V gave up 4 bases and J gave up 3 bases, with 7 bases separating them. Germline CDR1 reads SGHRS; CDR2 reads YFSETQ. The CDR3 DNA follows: TGCGCCAGCAGCCTACAGGACACCGGGGAGCTGTTTTTT. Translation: CASSLQDTGELFF.

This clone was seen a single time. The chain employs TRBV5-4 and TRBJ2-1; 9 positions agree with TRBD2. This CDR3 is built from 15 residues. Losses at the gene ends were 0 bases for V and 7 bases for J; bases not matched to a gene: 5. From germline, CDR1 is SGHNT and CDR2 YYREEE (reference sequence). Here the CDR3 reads CASSLAGLARNEQFF. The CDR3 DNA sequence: TGTGCCAGCAGCTTGGCGGGACTAGCTCGGAATGAGCAGTTCTTC. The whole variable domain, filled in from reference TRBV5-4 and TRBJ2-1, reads ETGVTQSPTHLIKTRGQQVTLRCSSQSGHNTVSWYQQALGQGPQFIFQYYREEENGRGNFPPRFSGLQFPNYSSELNVNALELDDSALYLCASSLAGLARNEQFFGPGTRLTVL.

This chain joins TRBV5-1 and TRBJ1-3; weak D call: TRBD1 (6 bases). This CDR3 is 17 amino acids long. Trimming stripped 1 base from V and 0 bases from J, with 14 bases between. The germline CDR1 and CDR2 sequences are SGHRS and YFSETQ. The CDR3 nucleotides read TGCGCCAGCAGCTTGACCCAACAGGGTAGCTCTGGAAACACCATATATTTT. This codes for CASSLTQQGSSGNTIYF.

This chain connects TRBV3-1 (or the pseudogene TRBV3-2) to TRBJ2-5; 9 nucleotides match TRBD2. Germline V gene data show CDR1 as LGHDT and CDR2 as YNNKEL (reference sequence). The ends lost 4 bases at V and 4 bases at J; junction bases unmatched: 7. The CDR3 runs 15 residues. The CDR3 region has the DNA TGTGCCAGCAGCCTGGGCGTAGCGGGGGTAGAGACCCAGTACTTC. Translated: CASSLGVAGVETQYF.

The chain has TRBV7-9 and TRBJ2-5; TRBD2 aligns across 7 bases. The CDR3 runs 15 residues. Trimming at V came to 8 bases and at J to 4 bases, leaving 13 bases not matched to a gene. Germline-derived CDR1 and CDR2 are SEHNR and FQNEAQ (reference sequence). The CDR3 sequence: CASAAIGGGIETQYF. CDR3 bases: TGTGCCAGCGCAGCCATTGGGGGGGGAATAGAGACCCAGTACTTC.

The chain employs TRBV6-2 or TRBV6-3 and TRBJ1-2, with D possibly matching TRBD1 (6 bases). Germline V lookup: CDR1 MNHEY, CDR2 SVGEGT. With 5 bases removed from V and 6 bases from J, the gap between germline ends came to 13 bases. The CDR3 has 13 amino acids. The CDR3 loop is CASSNQGRDGYTF. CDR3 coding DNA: TGTGCCAGCAGTAACCAGGGGAGAGATGGCTACACCTTC.

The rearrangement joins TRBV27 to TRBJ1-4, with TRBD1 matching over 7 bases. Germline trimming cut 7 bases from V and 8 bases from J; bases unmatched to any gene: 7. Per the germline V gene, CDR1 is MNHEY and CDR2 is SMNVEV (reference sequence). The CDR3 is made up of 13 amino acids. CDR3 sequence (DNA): TGTGCCAGCAAAACACAGGGGTACGAAAAACTGTTTTTT. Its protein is CASKTQGYEKLFF.

CDR3: CASSLQGGNTGELFF. CDR3 sequence (DNA): TGTGCCAGCAGCTTGCAGGGGGGGAACACCGGGGAGCTGTTTTTT. The chain joins TRBV5-6 to TRBJ2-2; possible D gene TRBD1, 7 bases. This CDR3 is 15 amino acids long. V was trimmed by 1 base and J by 1 base, leaving 8 bases between them. CDR1 is SGHDT, CDR2 YYEEEE, per germline.

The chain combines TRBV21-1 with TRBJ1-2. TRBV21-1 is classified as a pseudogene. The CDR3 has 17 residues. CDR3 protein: CASSKGRQDPPDYGYTF. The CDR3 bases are TGTGCCAGCAGCAAAGGCCGGCAGGACCCTCCTGACTATGGCTACACCTTC.